This record concerns one TCR beta chain sequence. This clonotype was recorded a few times. Its specific antigen is unknown. No base qualities exist here, and no much larger clone lies one base off it. Taken from the germline V gene, the CDR1 and CDR2 loops are SGHTA and FQGNSA. The CDR3 runs 15 amino acids, cysteine and phenylalanine included. Left in the record is the CDR3 DNA by itself, 45 bases read in frame from the first base. V is trimmed back by 5 bases and J by 4 bases, and the junction contains 6 bases that no gene match accounts for. These data originate in a study of T cells after yellow fever vaccination (dated by TCRdb to the late 2010s). As for the study more broadly: Libraries from fractions with low cell numbers were prepared with the SMART-Seq v4 Ultra Low Input RNA kit. To follow T-cell clones before and after primary and booster YFV17D yellow fever vaccination, bulk TCR alpha and beta repertoires were sequenced over time. Two healthy male donors, one aged 18 to 29 and one aged 30 to 39 years, were included in the cohort. Blood was collected at multiple timepoints before and after primary and secondary immunization, and bulk PBMC replicates and cell subsets were isolated. The paper as a whole reports these results and caveats: FACS-sorted repertoires could contain abundant contaminating clonotypes from the bulk population, so computational filtering was required. A small fraction of clonotypes appeared in both the CD4 and CD8 compartments, likely as a result of convergent recombination. After the booster, most clones that had expanded after primary vaccination were detected again (roughly 95% of CD4 and around nine tenths of CD8), suggesting broad maintenance of memory. Only a couple of donors were included in the study, so the extent to which the findings can be generalized is limited. Compared with the primary T-cell response, the secondary T-cell response was weaker but faster, peaking on day 5 rather than day 15.

TCRdb records Illumina NovaSeq 6000 as the sequencer. TCR cDNA was made using 5'RACE template switching, a step that added a universal primer site and unique molecular identifiers. Priming of cDNA synthesis was performed from both the TCR alpha and TCR beta constant segments. Two PCR steps were used to amplify libraries, with sample barcodes and sequencing adapters being added in the second step. Sequencing of the libraries was done on either Illumina HiSeq 2500 (2x100 bp) or NovaSeq (2x150 bp). From the authors' description of their analysis: Demultiplexing of reads and collapsing into UMI consensus sequences were performed with MIGEC, and V(D)J alignment was carried out with MiXCR. Vaccine-responding clonotypes were identified with edgeR using replicate PBMC samples, with FDR below 0.01 and a log2 fold change above 5 up to day 15 being required. Each bulk clonotype was labeled CD4 or CD8 based on which sequenced repertoire, CD4 or CD8, contained the clonotype at higher abundance. Using fastp at Q25 and MiXCR, TCRdb reprocessed the public reads and kept productive beta chains. Identical CDR3 protein sequences are pooled into one entry, listed with their most common genes and DNA. TCRdb, not the authors, supplied the V and J calls. This sample lists about 350,000 distinct CDR3 sequences; around 13% were detected once. Roughly 3% of the sample goes to the ten largest clones.

Explained via the paper, the treatment or condition label denotes: live attenuated yellow fever vaccine strain. A standard Ficoll-Paque protocol was used to isolate PBMCs from peripheral blood. Dynabeads CD4 and CD8 positive selection kits were used to isolate the CD4 and CD8 T-cell fractions. TriZol was used to extract RNA from bulk PBMCs, CD4 and CD8 fractions, and dextramer-positive and dextramer-negative fractions. This TCR was sampled from a man aged 18 to 29 who received the YFV17D yellow fever vaccine. The sample in question was CD4+ T cells sorted from PBMCs, obtained 15 days after the yellow fever booster vaccination. This chain is built from TRBV7-2 and TRBJ2-3; 10 junctional bases match TRBD2. The CDR3 sequence is CASSGSGGASDTQYF. The DNA reads as follows: TGTGCCAGCAGCGGAAGCGGGGGGGCGTCAGATACGCAGTATTTT.